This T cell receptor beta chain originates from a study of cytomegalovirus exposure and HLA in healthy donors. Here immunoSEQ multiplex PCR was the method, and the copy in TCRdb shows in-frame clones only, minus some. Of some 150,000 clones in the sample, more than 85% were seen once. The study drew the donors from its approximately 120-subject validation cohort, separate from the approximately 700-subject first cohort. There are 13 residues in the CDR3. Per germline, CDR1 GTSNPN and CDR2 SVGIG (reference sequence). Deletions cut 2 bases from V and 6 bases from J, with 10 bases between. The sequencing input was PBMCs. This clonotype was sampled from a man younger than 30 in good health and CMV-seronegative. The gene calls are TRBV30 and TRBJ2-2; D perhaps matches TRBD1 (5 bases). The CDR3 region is CAWSQGSPGELFF. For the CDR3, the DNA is TGTGCCTGGAGTCAGGGTAGCCCCGGGGAGCTGTTTTTT. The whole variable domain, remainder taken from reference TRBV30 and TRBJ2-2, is SQTIHQWPATLVQPVGSPLSLECTVEGTSNPNLYWYRQAAGRGLQLLFYSVGIGQISSEVPQNLSASRPQDRQFILSSKKLLLSDSGFYLCAWSQGSPGELFFGEGSRLTVL.